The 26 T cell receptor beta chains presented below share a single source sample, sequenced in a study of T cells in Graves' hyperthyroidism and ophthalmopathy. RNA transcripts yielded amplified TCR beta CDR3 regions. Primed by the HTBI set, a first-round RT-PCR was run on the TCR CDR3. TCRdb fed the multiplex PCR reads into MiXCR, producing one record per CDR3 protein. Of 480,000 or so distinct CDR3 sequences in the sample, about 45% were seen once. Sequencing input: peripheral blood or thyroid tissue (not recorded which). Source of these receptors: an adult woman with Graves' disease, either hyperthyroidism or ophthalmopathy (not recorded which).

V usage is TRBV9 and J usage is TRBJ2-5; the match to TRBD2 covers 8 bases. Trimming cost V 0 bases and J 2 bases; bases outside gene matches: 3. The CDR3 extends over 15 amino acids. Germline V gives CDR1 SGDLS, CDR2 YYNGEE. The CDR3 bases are TGTGCCAGCAGCGTAGAACTAGCGGAACAAGAGACCCAGTACTTC. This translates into CASSVELAEQETQYF.

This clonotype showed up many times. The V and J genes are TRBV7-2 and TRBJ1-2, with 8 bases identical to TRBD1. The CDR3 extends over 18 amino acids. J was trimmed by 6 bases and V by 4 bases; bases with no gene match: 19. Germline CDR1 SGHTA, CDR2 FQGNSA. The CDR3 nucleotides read TGTGCCAGCAGCTCAGTAGGGACAGGACTTCCCCTAGATGATGGCTACACCTTC. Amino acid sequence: CASSSVGTGLPLDDGYTF.

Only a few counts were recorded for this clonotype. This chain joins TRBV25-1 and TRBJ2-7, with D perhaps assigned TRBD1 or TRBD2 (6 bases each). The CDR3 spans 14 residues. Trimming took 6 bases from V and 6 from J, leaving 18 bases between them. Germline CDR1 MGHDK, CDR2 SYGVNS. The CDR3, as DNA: TGTGCCAGCAGGACAGGCATCCTCGGGGGCGAGCAGTACTTC. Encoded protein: CASRTGILGGEQYF.

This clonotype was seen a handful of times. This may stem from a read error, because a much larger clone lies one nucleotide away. CDR3 DNA sequence: TGCGCCAGCAGCTTGGCCGCGGCGAGGGAGCAGTACTTC. Translating gives CASSLAAAREQYF. The chain links TRBV5-1 to TRBJ2-7, with unresolved D. Germline CDR1 SGHRS, CDR2 YFSETQ. CDR3 length equals 13 residues. The ends were cut back, 0 bases at V and 7 bases at J, with 11 bases in the middle.

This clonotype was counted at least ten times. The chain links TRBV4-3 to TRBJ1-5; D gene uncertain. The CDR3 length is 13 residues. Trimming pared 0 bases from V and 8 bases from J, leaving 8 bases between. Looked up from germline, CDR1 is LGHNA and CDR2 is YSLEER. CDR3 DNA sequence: TGCGCCAGCAGCCAAGAGGTTCGGGAGCCCCAGCATTTT. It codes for CASSQEVREPQHF.

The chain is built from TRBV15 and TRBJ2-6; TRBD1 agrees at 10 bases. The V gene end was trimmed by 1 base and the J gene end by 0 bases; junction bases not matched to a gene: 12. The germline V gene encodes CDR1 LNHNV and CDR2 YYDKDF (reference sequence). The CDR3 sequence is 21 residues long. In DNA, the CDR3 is TGTGCCACCAGCAGAGTTCGTGGGTGGGGACAGGGGCCCTCTGGGGCCAACGTCCTGACTTTC. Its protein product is CATSRVRGWGQGPSGANVLTF. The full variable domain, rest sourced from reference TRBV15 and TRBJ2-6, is DAMVIQNPRYQVTQFGKPVTLSCSQTLNHNVMYWYQQKSSQAPKLLFHYYDKDFNNEADTPDNFQSRRPNTSFCFLDIRSPGLGDTAMYLCATSRVRGWGQGPSGANVLTFGAGSRLTVL.

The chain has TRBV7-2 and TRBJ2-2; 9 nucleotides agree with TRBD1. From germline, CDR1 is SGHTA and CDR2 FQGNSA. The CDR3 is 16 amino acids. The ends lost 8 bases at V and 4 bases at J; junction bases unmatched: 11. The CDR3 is CASSLPGTGFTGELFF. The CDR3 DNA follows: TGTGCCAGCTCCCTCCCCGGGACAGGGTTCACCGGGGAGCTGTTTTTT.

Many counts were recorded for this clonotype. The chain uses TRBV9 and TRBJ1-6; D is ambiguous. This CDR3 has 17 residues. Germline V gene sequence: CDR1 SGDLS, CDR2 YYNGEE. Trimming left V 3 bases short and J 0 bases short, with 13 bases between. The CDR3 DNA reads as TGTGCCAGCAGCGGGGAACGCGGAAGCTCCTATAATTCACCCCTCCACTTT. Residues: CASSGERGSSYNSPLHF.

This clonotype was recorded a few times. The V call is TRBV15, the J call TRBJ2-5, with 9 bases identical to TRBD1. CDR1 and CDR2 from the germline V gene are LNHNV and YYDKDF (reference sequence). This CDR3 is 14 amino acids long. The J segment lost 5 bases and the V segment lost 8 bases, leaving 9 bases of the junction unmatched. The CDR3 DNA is TGTGCCACCGGACAGGGGATGAATCCGGAGACCCAGTACTTC. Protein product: CATGQGMNPETQYF.

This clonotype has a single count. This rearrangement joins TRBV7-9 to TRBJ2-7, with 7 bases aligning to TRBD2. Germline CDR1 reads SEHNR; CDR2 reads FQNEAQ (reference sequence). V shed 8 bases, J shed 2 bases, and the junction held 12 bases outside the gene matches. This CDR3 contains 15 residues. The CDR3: CASAPGGGFPYEQYF. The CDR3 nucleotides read TGTGCCAGCGCTCCCGGGGGAGGGTTCCCCTACGAGCAGTACTTC.

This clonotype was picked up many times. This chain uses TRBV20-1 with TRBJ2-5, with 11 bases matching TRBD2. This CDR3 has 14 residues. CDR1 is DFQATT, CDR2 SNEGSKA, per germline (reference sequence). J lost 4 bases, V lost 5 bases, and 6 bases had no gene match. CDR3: CSAYSGRASETQYF. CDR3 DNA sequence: TGCAGTGCTTATAGCGGGAGGGCCTCAGAGACCCAGTACTTC.

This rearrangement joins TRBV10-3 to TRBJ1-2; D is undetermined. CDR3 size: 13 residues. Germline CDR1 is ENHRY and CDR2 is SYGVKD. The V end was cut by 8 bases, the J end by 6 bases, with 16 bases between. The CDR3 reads CAIGERAQDGYTF. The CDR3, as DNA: TGTGCCATCGGGGAGAGGGCTCAGGATGGCTACACCTTC.

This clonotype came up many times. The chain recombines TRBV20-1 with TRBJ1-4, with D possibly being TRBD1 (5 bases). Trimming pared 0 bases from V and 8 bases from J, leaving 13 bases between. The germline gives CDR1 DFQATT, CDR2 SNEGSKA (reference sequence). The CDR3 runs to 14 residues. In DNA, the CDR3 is TGCAGTGCTAGAGATGTTTCAGGGAACGAAAAACTGTTTTTT. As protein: CSARDVSGNEKLFF.

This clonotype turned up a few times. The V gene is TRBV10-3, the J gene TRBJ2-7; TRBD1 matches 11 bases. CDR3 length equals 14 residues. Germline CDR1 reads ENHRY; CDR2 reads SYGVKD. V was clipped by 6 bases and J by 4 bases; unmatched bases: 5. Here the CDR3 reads CAIRYGQGAYEQYF. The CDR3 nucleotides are TGTGCCATCAGATATGGACAGGGGGCGTACGAGCAGTACTTC.

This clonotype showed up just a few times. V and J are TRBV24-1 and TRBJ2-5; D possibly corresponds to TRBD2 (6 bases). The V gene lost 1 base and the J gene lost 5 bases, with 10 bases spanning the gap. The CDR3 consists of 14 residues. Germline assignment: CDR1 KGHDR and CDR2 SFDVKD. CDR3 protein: CATSDFAGTETQYF. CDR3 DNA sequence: TGTGCCACCAGTGATTTTGCGGGGACGGAGACCCAGTACTTC.

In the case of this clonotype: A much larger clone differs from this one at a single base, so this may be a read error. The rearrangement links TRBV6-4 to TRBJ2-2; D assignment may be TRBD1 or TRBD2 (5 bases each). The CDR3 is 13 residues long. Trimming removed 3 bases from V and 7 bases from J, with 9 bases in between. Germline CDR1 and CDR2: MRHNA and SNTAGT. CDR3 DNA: TGTGCCAGCAGTGAAGGGGACGGCGGGGAGCTGTTTTTT. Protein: CASSEGDGGELFF.

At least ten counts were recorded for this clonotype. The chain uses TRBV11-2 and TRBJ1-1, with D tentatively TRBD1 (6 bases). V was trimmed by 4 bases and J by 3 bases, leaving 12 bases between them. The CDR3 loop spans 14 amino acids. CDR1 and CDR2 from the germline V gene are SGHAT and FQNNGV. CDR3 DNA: TGTGCCAGCAGCTCCACCGGGGGCTACACTGAAGCTTTCTTT. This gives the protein CASSSTGGYTEAFF. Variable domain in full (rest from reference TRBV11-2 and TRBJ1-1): EAGVAQSPRYKIIEKRQSVAFWCNPISGHATLYWYQQILGQGPKLLIQFQNNGVVDDSQLPKDRFSAERLKGVDSTLKIQPAKLEDSAVYLCASSSTGGYTEAFFGQGTRLTVV.

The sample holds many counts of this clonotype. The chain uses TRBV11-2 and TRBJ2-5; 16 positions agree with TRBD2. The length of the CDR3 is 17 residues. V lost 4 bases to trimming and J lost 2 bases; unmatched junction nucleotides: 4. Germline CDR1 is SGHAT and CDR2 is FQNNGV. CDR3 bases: TGTGCCAGCAGCTCGGGGGGACTAGCGGGAGGGCAAGAGACCCAGTACTTC. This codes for CASSSGGLAGGQETQYF.

This CDR3 is CAISESGGGGYGYTF. The CDR3 bases are TGTGCCATCAGTGAGTCTGGCGGGGGAGGGTATGGCTACACCTTC. The chain uses TRBV10-3 and TRBJ1-2; D is perhaps TRBD1 (5 bases). The CDR3 extends over 15 amino acids. Germline V lookup: CDR1 ENHRY, CDR2 SYGVKD. The V end was cut by 0 bases, the J end by 5 bases, with 13 bases between.

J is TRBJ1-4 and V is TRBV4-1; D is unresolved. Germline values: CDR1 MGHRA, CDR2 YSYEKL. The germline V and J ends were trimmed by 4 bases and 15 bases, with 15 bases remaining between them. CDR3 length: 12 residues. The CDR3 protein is CASSRVPLLMFF. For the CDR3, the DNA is TGCGCCAGCAGCCGAGTGCCGCTCTTGATGTTTTTT.

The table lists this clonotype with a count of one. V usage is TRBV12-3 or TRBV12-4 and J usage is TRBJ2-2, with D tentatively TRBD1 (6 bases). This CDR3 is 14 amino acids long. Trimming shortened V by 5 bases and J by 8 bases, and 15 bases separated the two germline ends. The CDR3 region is CASSRRQVAGELFF. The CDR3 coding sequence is TGTGCCAGCAGTCGTAGACAGGTGGCTGGGGAGCTGTTTTTT.

The CDR3 DNA is TGTGCCATCAATGGACCGGGACAGGGGAGGTACGAGCAGTACTTC. It specifies CAINGPGQGRYEQYF. The genes are TRBV10-3 and TRBJ2-7, with 10 bases matching TRBD1. The V and J ends lost 7 bases and 4 bases, in that order; junction bases with no gene match: 10. Germline V gene sequence: CDR1 ENHRY, CDR2 SYGVKD. This CDR3 is 15 amino acids long.

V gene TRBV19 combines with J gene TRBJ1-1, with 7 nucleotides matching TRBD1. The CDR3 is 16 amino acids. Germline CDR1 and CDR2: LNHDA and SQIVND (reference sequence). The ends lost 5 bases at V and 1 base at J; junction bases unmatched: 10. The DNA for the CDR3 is TGTGCCAGTAGTCCCGTCAGCTGGACAGGGAACACTGAAGCTTTCTTT. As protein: CASSPVSWTGNTEAFF.

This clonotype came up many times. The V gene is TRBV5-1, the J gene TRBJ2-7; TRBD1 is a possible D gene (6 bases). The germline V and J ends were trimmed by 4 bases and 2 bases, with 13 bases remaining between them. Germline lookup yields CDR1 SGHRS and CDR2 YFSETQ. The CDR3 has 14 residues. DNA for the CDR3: TGCGCCAGCAGCAGCCGACAGGTACCCTACGAGCAGTACTTC. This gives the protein CASSSRQVPYEQYF.

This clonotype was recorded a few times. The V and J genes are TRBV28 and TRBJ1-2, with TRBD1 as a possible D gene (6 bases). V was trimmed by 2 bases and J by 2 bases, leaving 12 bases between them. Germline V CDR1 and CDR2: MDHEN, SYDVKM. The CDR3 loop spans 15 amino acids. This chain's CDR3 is CASSLGQTLNYGYTF. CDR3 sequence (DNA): TGTGCCAGCAGTTTAGGACAGACCCTCAACTATGGCTACACCTTC.

The CDR3 loop reads CASSLLGPGSYGYTF. The CDR3 DNA follows: TGTGCCAGCAGCTTACTCGGCCCGGGGAGCTATGGCTACACCTTC. The chain combines TRBV7-9 with TRBJ1-2, with D hard to call. This CDR3 spans 15 amino acids. CDR1 is SEHNR, CDR2 FQNEAQ, per germline (reference sequence). The V and J ends lost 2 bases and 4 bases respectively, with 14 bases between them. The full variable domain, its missing parts supplied by reference TRBV7-9 and TRBJ1-2, is DTGVSQNPRHKITKRGQNVTFRCDPISEHNRLYWYRQTLGQGPEFLTYFQNEAQLEKSRLLSDRFSAERPKGSFSTLEIQRTEQGDSAMYLCASSLLGPGSYGYTFGSGTRLTVV.